This is a list of T cell receptor beta chains from one sample in a study of blood T cell repertoires in COVID-19. Assay used: immunoSEQ multiplex PCR; TCRdb lists only in-frame clones, some missing. This sample yields over 150,000 clones, of which roughly four fifths are seen a single time; 6% to 8% belongs to the top ten. The sample taken for sequencing was peripheral blood. The receptor set was obtained from a woman aged 70 to 79 with COVID-19, enrolled during active disease. CDR3s include the opening cysteine and the closing phenylalanine or tryptophan. The D gene is left open where the match is weak. Clone sizes are given selectively: once, few, many, or a class where the clone is expanded.

j_call: TRBJ1-1
v_call: TRBV4-1
clone_size: NA
d_call: NA
cdr3_length: 14
cdr3_nt: TGCGCCAGCAGCCCCTGGACAGAGAACACTGAAGCTTTCTTT
cdr3_aa: CASSPWTENTEAFF

j_call: TRBJ1-1
v_call: TRBV6-2/TRBV6-3
clone_size: NA
d_call: TRBD1
cdr3_length: 15
cdr3_nt: TGTGCCAGCAGTAGCGCACAGGGGATGAACACTGAAGCTTTCTTT
cdr3_aa: CASSSAQGMNTEAFF

j_call: TRBJ1-5
v_call: TRBV7-2
clone_size: NA
d_call: TRBD1
cdr3_length: 14
cdr3_nt: TGTGCCAGCAACACGGGACAGCTAAATCAGCCCCAGCATTTT
cdr3_aa: CASNTGQLNQPQHF

j_call: TRBJ1-4
v_call: TRBV3-1/TRBV3-2
clone_size: NA
d_call: NA
cdr3_length: 12
cdr3_nt: TGTGCCAGCAGCCTCCCGGGAGAAAAACTGTTTTTT
cdr3_aa: CASSLPGEKLFF

j_call: TRBJ2-2
v_call: TRBV2
clone_size: few
d_call: NA
cdr3_length: 15
cdr3_nt: TGTGCCAGCAGGGTGACTAGTGCGTACACCGGGGAGCTGTTTTTT
cdr3_aa: CASRVTSAYTGELFF

j_call: TRBJ2-7
v_call: TRBV5-1
clone_size: many
d_call: NA
cdr3_length: 14
cdr3_nt: TGCGCCAGCACGACCCAGGGAATCCCATACGAGCAGTACTTC
cdr3_aa: CASTTQGIPYEQYF

j_call: TRBJ2-2
v_call: TRBV5-1
clone_size: few
d_call: NA
cdr3_length: 13
cdr3_nt: TGCGCCAGCAGCAACCCCGCGAGCGGGGAGCTGTTTTTT
cdr3_aa: CASSNPASGELFF

j_call: TRBJ1-4
v_call: TRBV9
clone_size: NA
d_call: NA
cdr3_length: 15
cdr3_nt: TGTGCCAGCAGCGTTAGCGGCAGGGCGGATGAAAAACTGTTTTTT
cdr3_aa: CASSVSGRADEKLFF

j_call: TRBJ2-2
v_call: TRBV5-1
clone_size: NA
d_call: NA
cdr3_length: 15
cdr3_nt: TGCGCCAGCAGCTTGGCCGCGTCGAACACCGGGGAGCTGTTTTTT
cdr3_aa: CASSLAASNTGELFF

j_call: TRBJ1-6
v_call: TRBV7-8
clone_size: NA
d_call: NA
cdr3_length: 16
cdr3_nt: TGTGCCAGCAGCCACCGGAGCCGCTCCTATAATTCACCCCTCCACTTT
cdr3_aa: CASSHRSRSYNSPLHF

j_call: TRBJ1-5
v_call: TRBV7-2
clone_size: NA
d_call: TRBD1
cdr3_length: 19
cdr3_nt: TGTGCCAGCAGCTTGGGGACAGGGGGTTTGCTGGGTAGCAATCAGCCCCAGCATTTT
cdr3_aa: CASSLGTGGLLGSNQPQHF

j_call: TRBJ2-1
v_call: TRBV5-1
clone_size: NA
d_call: TRBD2
cdr3_length: 15
cdr3_nt: TGCGCCAGCAGCTTGAGCGGGGGCTCCTACAATGAGCAGTTCTTC
cdr3_aa: CASSLSGGSYNEQFF

j_call: TRBJ2-3
v_call: TRBV30
clone_size: NA
d_call: NA
cdr3_length: 13
cdr3_nt: TGTGCCTGGAGACCAGGGGTCACAGATACGCAGTATTTT
cdr3_aa: CAWRPGVTDTQYF

j_call: TRBJ2-2
v_call: TRBV6-2/TRBV6-3
clone_size: NA
d_call: NA
cdr3_length: 17
cdr3_nt: TGTGCCAGCAGCGGACGGCGGGGTCTCCAAAACACCGGGGAGCTGTTTTTT
cdr3_aa: CASSGRRGLQNTGELFF

j_call: TRBJ1-3
v_call: TRBV4-2
clone_size: NA
d_call: NA
cdr3_length: 17
cdr3_nt: TGTGCCAGCAGCCAAGATGGGTATGGGGCAGGTGGAAACACCATATATTTT
cdr3_aa: CASSQDGYGAGGNTIYF

j_call: TRBJ2-3
v_call: TRBV10-3
clone_size: NA
d_call: NA
cdr3_length: 14
cdr3_nt: TGTGCCATCAGTTCTTTATCTAGCACAGATACGCAGTATTTT
cdr3_aa: CAISSLSSTDTQYF

j_call: TRBJ2-5
v_call: TRBV7-9
clone_size: few
d_call: NA
cdr3_length: 13
cdr3_nt: TGTGCCAGCAGAAGGGGCGCCGGTGAGACCCAGTACTTC
cdr3_aa: CASRRGAGETQYF

j_call: TRBJ2-3
v_call: TRBV28
clone_size: NA
d_call: NA
cdr3_length: 12
cdr3_nt: TGTGCCAGCAGTGCAGAAACAGATACGCAGTATTTT
cdr3_aa: CASSAETDTQYF

j_call: TRBJ2-2
v_call: TRBV19
clone_size: few
d_call: NA
cdr3_length: 16
cdr3_nt: TGTGCCAGTAGCCCCTTGGGACTCGAGAACACCGGGGAGCTGTTTTTT
cdr3_aa: CASSPLGLENTGELFF

j_call: TRBJ2-5
v_call: TRBV30
clone_size: NA
d_call: TRBD2
cdr3_length: 13
cdr3_nt: TGTGCCTGGAGTTTGGAGCGGGAGGGCTCAAGAAACTTC
cdr3_aa: CAWSLEREGSRNF

j_call: TRBJ2-7
v_call: TRBV11-2
clone_size: NA
d_call: TRBD1
cdr3_length: 12
cdr3_nt: TGTGCCAGCAGCTTGACAGGGGTCGAGCAGTACTTC
cdr3_aa: CASSLTGVEQYF

j_call: TRBJ2-1
v_call: TRBV5-6
clone_size: NA
d_call: TRBD2
cdr3_length: 14
cdr3_nt: TGTGCCAGCAGCATGCCGGGACTAGTCGGGGAGCAGTTCTTC
cdr3_aa: CASSMPGLVGEQFF

j_call: TRBJ2-7
v_call: TRBV6-2/TRBV6-3
clone_size: few
d_call: NA
cdr3_length: 15
cdr3_nt: TGTGCCAGCAGCCAAATACAGGCCTTCTCCTACGAGCAGTACTTC
cdr3_aa: CASSQIQAFSYEQYF

j_call: TRBJ1-5
v_call: TRBV28
clone_size: NA
d_call: NA
cdr3_length: 13
cdr3_nt: TGTGCCAGCAGTTCCTATAGCAATCAGCCCCAGCATTTT
cdr3_aa: CASSSYSNQPQHF

j_call: TRBJ2-7
v_call: TRBV3-1/TRBV3-2
clone_size: NA
d_call: TRBD1
cdr3_length: 15
cdr3_nt: TGTGCCAGCAGCATGTACACAGGGGGCGTCGGCGAGCAGTACTTC
cdr3_aa: CASSMYTGGVGEQYF

j_call: TRBJ1-1
v_call: TRBV5-1
clone_size: NA
d_call: TRBD1
cdr3_length: 16
cdr3_nt: TGCGCCAGCAGCTTGGCCGGGACAGCCATGAACACTGAAGCTTTCTTT
cdr3_aa: CASSLAGTAMNTEAFF

j_call: TRBJ2-1
v_call: TRBV28
clone_size: NA
d_call: NA
cdr3_length: 16
cdr3_nt: TGTGCCAGCAGTTCGCCCGGAAGTGGAGCGTACAATGAGCAGTTCTTC
cdr3_aa: CASSSPGSGAYNEQFF

j_call: TRBJ2-1
v_call: TRBV5-6
clone_size: once
d_call: NA
cdr3_length: 13
cdr3_nt: TGTGCCAGCAGCTTGGATAGGGGGGGTGATCAGTTCTTC
cdr3_aa: CASSLDRGGDQFF

j_call: TRBJ2-7
v_call: TRBV15
clone_size: NA
d_call: TRBD1
cdr3_length: 14
cdr3_nt: TGTGCCACCAGCACGACAGGGGGCTCCTACGAGCAGTACTTC
cdr3_aa: CATSTTGGSYEQYF

j_call: TRBJ2-7
v_call: TRBV30
clone_size: NA
d_call: TRBD2
cdr3_length: 12
cdr3_nt: TGTGCCTGGAGTACCGGACTAGCGGAGCAGTACTTC
cdr3_aa: CAWSTGLAEQYF

j_call: TRBJ2-7
v_call: TRBV5-5
clone_size: NA
d_call: NA
cdr3_length: 16
cdr3_nt: TGTGCCAGCAGCACCCTCGGGGGACCCGTCTCCTACGAGCAGTACTTC
cdr3_aa: CASSTLGGPVSYEQYF

j_call: TRBJ1-2
v_call: TRBV27
clone_size: NA
d_call: TRBD1
cdr3_length: 13
cdr3_nt: TGTGCCAGCAGGGGGACAGCTAGCTATGGCTACACCTTC
cdr3_aa: CASRGTASYGYTF

j_call: TRBJ2-1
v_call: TRBV7-2
clone_size: NA
d_call: TRBD2
cdr3_length: 15
cdr3_nt: TGTGCCAGCAGCCCCCCCGGGACTAGAAGGGGTGAGCAGTTCTTC
cdr3_aa: CASSPPGTRRGEQFF

j_call: TRBJ2-7
v_call: TRBV15
clone_size: NA
d_call: NA
cdr3_length: 14
cdr3_nt: TGTGCCACCAGCAGAGCTACAGGGACCTACGAGCAGTACTTC
cdr3_aa: CATSRATGTYEQYF

j_call: TRBJ2-7
v_call: TRBV5-1
clone_size: NA
d_call: NA
cdr3_length: 15
cdr3_nt: TGCGCCAGCAGCTTGGGGGCTACCCTTACGGGGGAGCAGTACTTC
cdr3_aa: CASSLGATLTGEQYF

j_call: TRBJ2-7
v_call: TRBV7-3
clone_size: NA
d_call: NA
cdr3_length: 16
cdr3_nt: TGTGCCAGCAGCTTATGGTCAACCGAGAGCTCCTACGAGCAGTACTTC
cdr3_aa: CASSLWSTESSYEQYF

j_call: TRBJ1-1
v_call: TRBV2
clone_size: NA
d_call: NA
cdr3_length: 14
cdr3_nt: TGTGCCAGCAGTGTGGAACAGATGAACACTGAAGCTTTCTTT
cdr3_aa: CASSVEQMNTEAFF

j_call: TRBJ2-1
v_call: TRBV28
clone_size: NA
d_call: TRBD2
cdr3_length: 15
cdr3_nt: TGTGCCAGCAGTTTAGGGGGACTAGGACTAAATGAGCAGTTCTTC
cdr3_aa: CASSLGGLGLNEQFF

j_call: TRBJ2-1
v_call: TRBV19
clone_size: once
d_call: TRBD1
cdr3_length: 13
cdr3_nt: TGTGCCAGTAGTCGGGACAGGGAAAATGAGCAGTTCTTC
cdr3_aa: CASSRDRENEQFF

j_call: TRBJ2-7
v_call: TRBV19
clone_size: NA
d_call: TRBD2
cdr3_length: 15
cdr3_nt: TGTGCCAGTCGGCGGGCGGGAGGGCCTTCGTACGAGCAGTACTTC
cdr3_aa: CASRRAGGPSYEQYF

j_call: TRBJ2-7
v_call: TRBV4-3
clone_size: NA
d_call: TRBD2
cdr3_length: 15
cdr3_nt: TGCGCCAGCAGCGGGACGGCGGGAGGGTCCTACGAGCAGTACTTC
cdr3_aa: CASSGTAGGSYEQYF